Below are 11 T cell receptor beta chains sequenced from a single sample in a study of OX40 agonist ivuxolimab in advanced cancers. Some clones are missing from TCRdb's copy, which holds only in-frame ones; the method was immunoSEQ multiplex PCR. The repertoire holds 60,000 to 70,000 clones, about 81% seen once, with about 0.4% in the top ten. The sequences come from CD4+ or CD8+ T cells sorted from blood, collected in a trial of the OX40 agonist ivuxolimab. Receptor source: an adult with an advanced solid tumor such as melanoma, head and neck, liver or kidney cancer.

The gene calls are TRBV6-1 and TRBJ1-5; D perhaps matches TRBD1 (6 bases). Germline lookup yields CDR1 MNHNS and CDR2 SASEGT. With 7 bases removed from V and 5 bases from J, the gap between germline ends came to 18 bases. The CDR3 runs to 15 residues. This CDR3 is CASTEWGQGYQPQHF. The CDR3 bases are TGTGCCAGCACGGAGTGGGGCCAGGGGTATCAGCCCCAGCATTTT.

The chain combines TRBV21-1 with TRBJ2-7; the D segment call TRBD1 is taken from the table without a DNA check. TRBV21-1 is tagged as a pseudogene. This CDR3 has 16 amino acids. CDR3 coding DNA: TGTGCCAGCAGCAAGGTAGGACACTTCTACCACCACGAGCAGTACTTC. This gives the protein CASSKVGHFYHHEQYF.

The CDR3 region is CASSPPGRWNSPLHF. As DNA, the CDR3 is TGTGCCAGCAGCCCCCCGGGACGGTGGAATTCACCCCTCCACTTT. The chain joins TRBV5-4 to TRBJ1-6; D is possibly TRBD1 (5 bases). CDR1 and CDR2 from the germline V gene are SGHNT and YYREEE (reference sequence). V dropped 4 bases and J dropped 7 bases, with 15 bases sitting between them. There are 15 residues in the CDR3.

This sequence joins TRBV6-1 and TRBJ1-1; D perhaps matches TRBD1 (6 bases). The germline gives CDR1 MNHNS, CDR2 SASEGT. Trimming shortened V by 1 base and J by 6 bases, and 24 bases separated the two germline ends. The CDR3 spans 18 residues. The DNA for the CDR3 is TGTGCCAGCAGTGAAGTGGTGTACAGGGAAAAACTGTCCGCTGAAGCTTTCTTT. It is translated as CASSEVVYREKLSAEAFF.

The genes are TRBV14 and TRBJ1-2; D is ambiguous. The germline gives CDR1 SGHDN, CDR2 FVKESK. The CDR3 runs to 14 residues. Trimming stripped 5 bases from V and 5 bases from J, with 15 bases between. The CDR3 sequence: CASSATRSPYGYTF. The CDR3 DNA sequence: TGTGCCAGCAGCGCCACGCGGTCCCCATATGGCTACACCTTC.

The CDR3 DNA follows: TGTGCCAGCAACAACCAACAGGGACTTGGGGGGGCTAATGAAAAACTGTTTTTT. Its protein is CASNNQQGLGGANEKLFF. The chain has TRBV2 and TRBJ1-4; D may be TRBD1 (6 bases). V lost 7 bases to trimming and J lost 3 bases, with 24 bases between them. CDR3 length: 18 amino acids. Looked up from germline, CDR1 is SNHLY and CDR2 is FYNNEI.

The chain uses TRBV6-6 and TRBJ1-5; tentative D call: TRBD1 (6 bases). This CDR3 is built from 14 residues. Trimming removed 7 bases at V and 3 bases at J, with 13 bases between. CDR1 and CDR2 from the germline V gene are MNHNY and SVGAGI (reference sequence). The chain's CDR3 is CASKNGQNNQPQHF. CDR3 in DNA: TGTGCCAGCAAAAATGGACAGAACAATCAGCCCCAGCATTTT.

This CDR3 reads CASSATQNPNSPLHF. CDR3 nucleotides: TGTGCCAGCAGTGCTACCCAGAACCCTAATTCACCCCTCCACTTT. The chain uses TRBV2 and TRBJ1-6; no definite D call. CDR1 and CDR2 from the germline V gene are SNHLY and FYNNEI. The CDR3 is made up of 15 amino acids. V lost 4 bases to trimming and J lost 6 bases, with 13 bases between them.

This chain joins TRBV14 and TRBJ2-1; 9 bases line up with TRBD2. V was pared by 3 bases and J by 5 bases, with 8 bases of the junction left unmatched. Germline values: CDR1 SGHDN, CDR2 FVKESK. The CDR3 spans 16 residues. CDR3 region: CASSHSWPSGDNEQFF. In nucleotides, the CDR3 is TGTGCCAGCAGCCATTCCTGGCCTAGCGGGGACAATGAGCAGTTCTTC.

The V gene is TRBV2, the J gene TRBJ1-4; D gene unclear. Germline values: CDR1 SNHLY, CDR2 FYNNEI. The CDR3 has 13 residues. V dropped 6 bases and J dropped 8 bases, with 13 bases sitting between them. CDR3 in amino acids: CASSGGKGEKLFF. The CDR3 DNA reads TGTGCCAGCAGCGGTGGGAAAGGAGAAAAACTGTTTTTT.

This clone was seen only a few times. The gene calls are TRBV19 and TRBJ1-1; D gene uncertain. The CDR3 has 14 residues. V gave up 0 bases and J gave up 1 base, with 6 bases separating them. Germline V gives CDR1 LNHDA, CDR2 SQIVND (reference sequence). This chain's CDR3 is CASSIDISNTEAFF. The CDR3 bases are TGTGCCAGTAGTATAGACATATCGAACACTGAAGCTTTCTTT. Variable domain in full (rest from reference TRBV19 and TRBJ1-1): DGGITQSPKYLFRKEGQNVTLSCEQNLNHDAMYWYRQDPGQGLRLIYYSQIVNDFQKGDIAEGYSVSREKKESFPLTVTSAQKNPTAFYLCASSIDISNTEAFFGQGTRLTVV.